This is a list of T cell receptor beta chains from one sample in a study of cytomegalovirus exposure and HLA in healthy donors. The protocol was immunoSEQ multiplex PCR, while the TCRdb copy is restricted to in-frame clones and leaves out a portion. Of about 160,000 clones in the sample, about four fifths were seen once. Sequenced input: PBMCs. All receptors come from a male donor in good health and CMV-seropositive. Both conserved end residues are part of each CDR3. The D gene is left open where the match is weak. Rows may omit the clone size; those that give it use once, few, many or a size class.

J gene: TRBJ2-7; clone size: .; D gene: TRBD2; V gene: TRBV5-1; CDR3 protein: CASGQGTSGRYEQYF; CDR3 DNA: TGCGCCAGCGGACAAGGGACTAGCGGAAGGTACGAGCAGTACTTC
J gene: TRBJ1-1; clone size: once; D gene: .; V gene: TRBV7-9; CDR3 protein: CASSLLGGTEAFF; CDR3 DNA: TGTGCCAGCAGCTTACTGGGGGGCACTGAAGCTTTCTTT
J gene: TRBJ2-2; clone size: once; D gene: .; V gene: TRBV5-1; CDR3 protein: CASSGREYRGGELFF; CDR3 DNA: TGCGCCAGCAGCGGACGGGAGTATAGGGGCGGGGAGCTGTTTTTT
J gene: TRBJ2-4; clone size: .; D gene: TRBD2; V gene: TRBV13; CDR3 protein: CASSLRTSGGLAKNIQYF; CDR3 DNA: TGTGCCAGCAGCCTACGGACTAGCGGGGGGTTAGCCAAAAACATTCAGTACTTC
J gene: TRBJ2-1; clone size: .; D gene: TRBD2; V gene: TRBV7-9; CDR3 protein: CSSSLVLAGGSGNEQFF; CDR3 DNA: TGTTCCAGCAGCTTAGTACTAGCGGGAGGATCGGGAAATGAGCAGTTCTTC
J gene: TRBJ1-4; clone size: .; D gene: TRBD1; V gene: TRBV10-2; CDR3 protein: CASSVDRAQYEKLFF; CDR3 DNA: TGCGCCAGCAGTGTGGACAGGGCTCAGTATGAAAAACTGTTTTTT
J gene: TRBJ2-1; clone size: .; D gene: TRBD2; V gene: TRBV7-2; CDR3 protein: CASSLVAGGNNEQFF; CDR3 DNA: TGTGCCAGCAGCTTAGTAGCGGGGGGGAACAATGAGCAGTTCTTC
J gene: TRBJ1-2; clone size: once; D gene: .; V gene: TRBV28; CDR3 protein: CASSAQGGGFYGYTF; CDR3 DNA: TGTGCCAGCAGTGCACAGGGTGGGGGATTCTATGGCTACACCTTC
J gene: TRBJ2-1; clone size: .; D gene: TRBD2; V gene: TRBV27; CDR3 protein: CASSGLADYNEQFF; CDR3 DNA: TGTGCCAGCAGTGGACTAGCGGATTACAATGAGCAGTTCTTC
J gene: TRBJ1-2; clone size: .; D gene: .; V gene: TRBV30; CDR3 protein: CAWSVHAWQGRPYGYTF; CDR3 DNA: TGTGCCTGGAGTGTACATGCCTGGCAGGGCCGACCCTATGGCTACACCTTC
J gene: TRBJ1-1; clone size: .; D gene: .; V gene: TRBV7-2; CDR3 protein: CASSQDNGGLTEAFF; CDR3 DNA: TGCGCCAGCAGCCAAGATAACGGGGGGCTGACTGAAGCTTTCTTT
J gene: TRBJ2-5; clone size: .; D gene: TRBD1; V gene: TRBV27; CDR3 protein: CASSPQGQETQYF; CDR3 DNA: TGTGCCAGCAGTCCACAGGGGCAAGAGACCCAGTACTTC
J gene: TRBJ1-5; clone size: .; D gene: TRBD1; V gene: TRBV19; CDR3 protein: CASSTPDRGLEQPQHF; CDR3 DNA: TGTGCCAGTAGTACCCCGGACAGGGGATTGGAACAGCCCCAGCATTTT
J gene: TRBJ2-1; clone size: .; D gene: TRBD2; V gene: TRBV7-9; CDR3 protein: CASSPFSSGKYNEQFF; CDR3 DNA: TGTGCCAGCAGCCCTTTCTCTAGCGGGAAATACAATGAGCAGTTCTTC
J gene: TRBJ1-1; clone size: .; D gene: TRBD1; V gene: TRBV7-2; CDR3 protein: CASSIGTANTEAFF; CDR3 DNA: TGTGCCAGCAGCATAGGGACAGCGAACACTGAAGCTTTCTTT
J gene: TRBJ2-5; clone size: .; D gene: TRBD2; V gene: TRBV10-1; CDR3 protein: CASSGTSGGNQETQYF; CDR3 DNA: TGCGCCAGCAGTGGGACTAGCGGGGGCAACCAAGAGACCCAGTACTTC
J gene: TRBJ2-6; clone size: .; D gene: TRBD1; V gene: TRBV19; CDR3 protein: CASSHPGQSSSGANVLTF; CDR3 DNA: TGTGCCAGTAGCCACCCGGGACAGTCATCCTCTGGGGCCAACGTCCTGACTTTC
J gene: TRBJ2-3; clone size: .; D gene: .; V gene: TRBV7-2; CDR3 protein: CASSRDTDTQYF; CDR3 DNA: TGTGCCAGCAGCCGAGACACAGATACGCAGTATTTT
J gene: TRBJ2-1; clone size: .; D gene: TRBD2; V gene: TRBV10-3; CDR3 protein: CAISETSGSTGEQFF; CDR3 DNA: TGTGCCATCAGTGAAACTAGCGGGAGTACCGGTGAGCAGTTCTTC
J gene: TRBJ2-3; clone size: .; D gene: TRBD1; V gene: TRBV30; CDR3 protein: CAWSAPDRAWADTQYF; CDR3 DNA: TGTGCCTGGAGTGCGCCGGACAGGGCTTGGGCAGATACGCAGTATTTT
J gene: TRBJ2-3; clone size: .; D gene: TRBD2; V gene: TRBV19; CDR3 protein: CASSTGLVRTDTQYF; CDR3 DNA: TGTGCCAGTAGTACGGGACTAGTCCGCACAGATACGCAGTATTTT
J gene: TRBJ2-3; clone size: .; D gene: TRBD1; V gene: TRBV25-1; CDR3 protein: CASRNVGQGFGTQYF; CDR3 DNA: TGTGCCAGCAGGAATGTTGGACAGGGGTTCGGTACGCAGTATTTT
J gene: TRBJ2-1; clone size: .; D gene: .; V gene: TRBV12-2; CDR3 protein: CASRFGTSGGLYNEQFF; CDR3 DNA: TGTGCAAGTCGCTTCGGGACTAGCGGGGGGCTGTACAATGAGCAGTTCTTC
J gene: TRBJ1-5; clone size: .; D gene: .; V gene: TRBV5-8; CDR3 protein: CASSPGSLLNQPQHF; CDR3 DNA: TGTGCCAGCAGCCCGGGGAGCCTGCTTAATCAGCCCCAGCATTTT
J gene: TRBJ1-3; clone size: few; D gene: .; V gene: TRBV30; CDR3 protein: CAWAGLGNTIYF; CDR3 DNA: TGTGCCTGGGCAGGGTTAGGAAACACCATATATTTT
J gene: TRBJ1-2; clone size: .; D gene: .; V gene: TRBV19; CDR3 protein: CASSIIGIRNYGYTF; CDR3 DNA: TGTGCCAGTAGTATAATTGGCATTCGAAACTATGGCTACACCTTC
J gene: TRBJ2-5; clone size: .; D gene: .; V gene: TRBV27; CDR3 protein: CASRRAGTGLETQYF; CDR3 DNA: TGTGCCAGCAGGAGAGCGGGCACGGGTTTGGAGACCCAGTACTTC
J gene: TRBJ1-5; clone size: .; D gene: .; V gene: TRBV5-1; CDR3 protein: CASSLSGSNQPQHF; CDR3 DNA: TGCGCCAGCAGCTTGAGCGGAAGCAATCAGCCCCAGCATTTT